This T cell receptor beta chain was documented in a study of neurological immune-mediated disorders (dated 2019 in TCRdb). Background for the entire study: Among the 35 or so multiple sclerosis patients, relapsing-remitting MS was present in some 31 and secondary progressive MS was present in 3. The approximately 100 TCR-beta libraries included longitudinal samples, technical triplicates and paired sorted CD4+ and CD8+ T-cell subsets alongside PBMC samples. Using UMI-based sequencing, the study compared peripheral blood TCR-beta repertoires from patients with HTLV-I-associated myelopathy (HAM/TSP), patients with multiple sclerosis, and healthy controls. The cohort comprised 68 subjects: some 15 HAM/TSP patients, some 35 multiple sclerosis patients and around 20 healthy controls. Overall results and qualifications from the work: TCR clonal expansion was highest in HAM/TSP patients and lowest in MS patients, with MS patients falling below even healthy controls. No association of the MS cluster with clinical or MRI features was observed, and the need for larger cohorts was stated by the authors. Repertoires from 18 of 34 MS patients were grouped by phylogenetic analysis into a cluster of related CDR3 sequences, suggesting a possible repertoire-level signature. No identical CDR3 amino acid sequences were shared among expanded clones across subjects, suggesting private TCR-beta repertoires in all groups.

For the sorted-subset TCR libraries, the starting material was over 950,000 sorted CD4+ or CD8+ T cells. The multiple sclerosis patients were enrolled in a US clinical protocol that used magnetic resonance imaging to evaluate disease progression. Peripheral blood underwent Ficoll-Hypaque density gradient centrifugation to isolate PBMCs, which were then cryopreserved in liquid nitrogen. The study also sequenced paired sorted CD4+ and CD8+ subsets from healthy controls, HAM/TSP patients and MS patients. This clonotype came up many times. The specificity of this receptor is unknown. Per-nucleotide qualities are absent, and no much larger clonotype sits a single base away. CDR1 SGHKS and CDR2 YYEKEE were looked up in the germline V gene (reference sequence). From cysteine to phenylalanine, the CDR3 is 15 amino acids long. Left in the record is the CDR3 DNA by itself, 45 bases read in frame from the first base. Trimming removed 4 bases from V and 0 bases from J, leaving 10 bases between the germline ends.

cDNA synthesis used template-switch 5'RACE with a primer carrying a 10-nucleotide random unique molecular identifier tagging each TCR transcript. Every sequencing run covered 15-18 subjects and yielded more than 180 million TCR-beta sequences. Total RNA was extracted with the RNeasy kit. Using the KAPA Real-time Library Amplification kit, TCR-beta VDJ regions were amplified with primers for the TCR constant region and the 5'RACE anchor. A first PCR added sample indexes and Illumina adaptors, after which a second PCR increased the library yield. The roughly 650 bp TCR product was size-selected on a 2% E-gel SizeSelection system after Ampure bead purification. Before pooling, library quality was checked on a Bioanalyzer, concentration was measured with Qubit, and libraries were quantified with the Kapa Library Quantification kit. Paired-end 2 x 150 bp sequencing of the libraries was performed on an Illumina HiSeq 2500. To increase sequence diversity, roughly 23-30% phiX was spiked into each library pool. The study's own analysis went as follows. The quality-filtered reads were processed with the UMI-based MiGEC pipeline, whose error correction step removed more than 80% of the raw TCR sequences. IMGT germline references were used for alignment of VDJ genes, and clonotypes were defined by a unique CDR3 amino acid sequence together with V-J genes. Clonal expansion, Shannon diversity and CDR3 relatedness were evaluated with VDJtools (CalcPairwiseDistances, ClusterSamples), while phylogenetic trees were built in CLCbio workbench. Clones with at least 8 unique UMIs were defined as expanded, with this threshold being based on coefficient-of-variation modelling across technical triplicates. In TCRdb, the public reads were trimmed at Q25 with fastp and aligned with MiXCR, with productive beta chains retained. Identical CDR3 protein sequences are pooled into one entry, listed with their most common genes and DNA. Here the V and J calls rest on TCRdb's processing, not on the authors' analysis. This sample comprises roughly 48,000 distinct CDR3 sequences, approximately 5.8% of them detected only once. The ten most abundant clones make up approximately 1.5% of the sample.

This clonotype was sampled from a woman between 18 and 29 years old with multiple sclerosis. Sequencing was carried out using CD4+ T cells from blood. The chain is encoded by TRBV5-5 joined to TRBJ1-4, and perhaps TRBD1 as D gene, on 6 matching bases. The DNA is TGTGCCAGCAGCCCGCGGACAGCAACTAATGAAAAACTGTTTTTT. This encodes CASSPRTATNEKLFF.